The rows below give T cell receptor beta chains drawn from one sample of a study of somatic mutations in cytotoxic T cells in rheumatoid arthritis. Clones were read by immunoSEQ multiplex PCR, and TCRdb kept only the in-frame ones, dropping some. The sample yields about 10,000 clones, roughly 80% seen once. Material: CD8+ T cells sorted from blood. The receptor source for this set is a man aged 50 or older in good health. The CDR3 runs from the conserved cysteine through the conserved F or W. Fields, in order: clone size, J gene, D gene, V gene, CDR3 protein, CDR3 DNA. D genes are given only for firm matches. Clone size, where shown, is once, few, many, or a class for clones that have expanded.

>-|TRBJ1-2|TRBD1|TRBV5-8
CASILAGTGNGYTF
TGTGCCAGCATCCTTGCTGGGACAGGAAATGGCTACACCTTC
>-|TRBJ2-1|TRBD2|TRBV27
CASRTSGSRNEQFF
TGTGCCAGCAGGACTAGCGGGAGTCGCAATGAGCAGTTCTTC
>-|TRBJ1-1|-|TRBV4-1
CASSQDGIQAFF
TGCGCCAGCAGCCAAGATGGCATCCAAGCTTTCTTT
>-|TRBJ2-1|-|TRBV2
CASRNRRLHNEQFF
TGTGCCAGCAGGAACAGGAGATTGCACAATGAGCAGTTCTTC
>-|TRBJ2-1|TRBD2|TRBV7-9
CASRIAGGPYNEQFF
TGTGCCAGCAGAATAGCGGGGGGGCCGTACAATGAGCAGTTCTTC
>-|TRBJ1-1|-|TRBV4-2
CASSHLLGGTEAFF
TGTGCCAGCAGCCACCTTTTAGGGGGCACTGAAGCTTTCTTT
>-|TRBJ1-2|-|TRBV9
CASSGPAGEGVFGYTF
TGTGCCAGCAGCGGCCCCGCGGGGGAGGGGGTCTTTGGCTACACCTTC
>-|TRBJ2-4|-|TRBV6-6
CASSPETVEAKNIQYF
TGTGCCAGCAGTCCGGAGACAGTGGAAGCCAAAAACATTCAGTACTTC
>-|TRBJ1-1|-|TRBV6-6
CASSETGFNTEAFF
TGTGCCAGCAGCGAGACAGGTTTTAACACTGAAGCTTTCTTT
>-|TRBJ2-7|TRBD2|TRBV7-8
CASSSFPTSGGDNEQYF
TGTGCCAGCAGCTCCTTCCCGACTAGCGGGGGGGATAACGAGCAGTACTTC
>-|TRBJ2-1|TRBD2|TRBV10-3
CAISESREGRDNEQFF
TGTGCCATCAGTGAGTCCCGGGAGGGCCGGGACAATGAGCAGTTCTTC
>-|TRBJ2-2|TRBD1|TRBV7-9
CATDRTGYTGELFF
TGTGCCACCGATCGGACAGGGTACACCGGGGAGCTGTTTTTT
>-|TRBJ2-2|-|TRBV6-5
CASSYSRGRTGELFF
TGTGCCAGCAGTTACTCGCGGGGGCGGACCGGGGAGCTGTTTTTT
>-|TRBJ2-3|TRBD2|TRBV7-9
CASTTLERGGLDTQYF
TGTGCCAGCACCACTCTCGAGCGGGGGGGCTTAGATACGCAGTATTTT
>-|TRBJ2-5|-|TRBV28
CASSPIGGDLTQETQYF
TGTGCCAGCAGCCCCATCGGCGGGGACCTTACCCAAGAGACCCAGTACTTC
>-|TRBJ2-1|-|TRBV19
CASSMGGYNEQFF
TGTGCCAGTAGTATGGGGGGCTACAATGAGCAGTTCTTC
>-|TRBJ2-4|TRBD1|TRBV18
CASSPSAGQDARNIQYF
TGTGCCAGCTCCCCCTCGGCTGGACAGGACGCGAGAAACATTCAGTACTTC
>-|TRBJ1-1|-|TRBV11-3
CASSLSGQTPNTEAFF
TGTGCCAGCAGCTTATCAGGACAGACACCGAACACTGAAGCTTTCTTT
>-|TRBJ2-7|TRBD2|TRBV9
CASSGSSGSLYEQYF
TGTGCCAGCAGCGGCTCTAGCGGGTCCCTTTACGAGCAGTACTTC
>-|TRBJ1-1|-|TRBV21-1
CASSKRRGTEAFF
TGTGCCAGCAGCAAAAGGAGGGGCACTGAAGCTTTCTTT
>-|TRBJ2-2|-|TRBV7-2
CASSPAGWGNTGELFF
TGTGCCAGCAGCCCCGCGGGATGGGGAAACACCGGGGAGCTGTTTTTT
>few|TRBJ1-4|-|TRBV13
CASSLFFSDRNNEKLFF
TGTGCCAGCAGCTTATTCTTCTCGGACAGAAATAATGAAAAACTGTTTTTT
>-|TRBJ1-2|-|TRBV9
CASSFTGYHGYTF
TGTGCCAGCAGCTTCACAGGCTATCACGGCTACACCTTC
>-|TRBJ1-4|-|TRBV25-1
CASRGEGANEKLFF
TGTGCCAGCAGGGGGGAGGGGGCTAATGAAAAACTGTTTTTT
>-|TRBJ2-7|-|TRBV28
CASSLYFLARAYERYF
TGTGCCAGCAGTTTATATTTTTTAGCGCGGGCCTACGAGCGGTACTTC